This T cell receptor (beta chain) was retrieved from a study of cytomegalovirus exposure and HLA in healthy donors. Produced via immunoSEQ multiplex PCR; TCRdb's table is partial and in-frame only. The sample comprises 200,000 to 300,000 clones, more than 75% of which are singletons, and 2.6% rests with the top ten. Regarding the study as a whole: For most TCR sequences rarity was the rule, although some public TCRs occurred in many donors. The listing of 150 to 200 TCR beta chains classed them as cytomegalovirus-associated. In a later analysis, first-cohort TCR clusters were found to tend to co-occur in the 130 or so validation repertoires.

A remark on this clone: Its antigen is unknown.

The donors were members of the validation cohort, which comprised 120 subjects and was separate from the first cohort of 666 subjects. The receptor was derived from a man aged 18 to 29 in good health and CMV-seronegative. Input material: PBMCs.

The CDR3 loop is CASSLDPGQLYGYTF. Here the CDR3 DNA reads TGTGCCAGCAGCTTAGATCCGGGACAGCTCTATGGCTACACCTTC. The genes are TRBV7-9 and TRBJ1-2; 7 bases are shared with TRBD1. The CDR3 sequence is 15 residues long. CDR1 is SEHNR and CDR2 is FQNEAQ in the germline V gene (reference sequence). The V gene end was trimmed by 1 base and the J gene end by 4 bases; junction bases not matched to a gene: 6.